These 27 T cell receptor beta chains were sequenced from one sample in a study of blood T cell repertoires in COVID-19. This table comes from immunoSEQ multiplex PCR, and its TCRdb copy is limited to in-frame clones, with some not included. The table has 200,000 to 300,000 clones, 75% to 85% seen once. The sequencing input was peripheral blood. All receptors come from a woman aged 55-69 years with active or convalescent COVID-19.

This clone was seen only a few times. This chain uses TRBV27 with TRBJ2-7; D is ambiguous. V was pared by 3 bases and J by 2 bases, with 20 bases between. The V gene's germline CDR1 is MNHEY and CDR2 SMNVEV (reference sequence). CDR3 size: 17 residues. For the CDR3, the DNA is TGTGCCAGCAGTTTTCGCCACTACTTCGAAAGAACCTACGAGCAGTACTTC. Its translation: CASSFRHYFERTYEQYF.

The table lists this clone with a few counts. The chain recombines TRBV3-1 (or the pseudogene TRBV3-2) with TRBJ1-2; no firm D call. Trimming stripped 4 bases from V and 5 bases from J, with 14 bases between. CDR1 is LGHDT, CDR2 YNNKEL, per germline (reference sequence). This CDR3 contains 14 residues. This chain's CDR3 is CASSPSGVRYGYTF. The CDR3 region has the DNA TGTGCCAGCAGCCCGAGCGGGGTCCGGTATGGCTACACCTTC.

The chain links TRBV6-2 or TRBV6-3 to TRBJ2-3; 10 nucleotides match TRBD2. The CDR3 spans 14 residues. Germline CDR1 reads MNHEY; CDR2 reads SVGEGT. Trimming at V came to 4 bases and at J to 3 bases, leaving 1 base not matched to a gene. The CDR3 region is CASSLAGGTDTQYF. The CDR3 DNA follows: TGTGCCAGCAGTTTAGCGGGGGGAACAGATACGCAGTATTTT.

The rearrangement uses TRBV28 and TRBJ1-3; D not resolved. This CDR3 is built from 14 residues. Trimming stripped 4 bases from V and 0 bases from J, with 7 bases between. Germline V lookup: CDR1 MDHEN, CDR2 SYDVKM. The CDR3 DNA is TGTGCCAGCAGTTCAGGTTCCTCTGGAAACACCATATATTTT. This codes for CASSSGSSGNTIYF.

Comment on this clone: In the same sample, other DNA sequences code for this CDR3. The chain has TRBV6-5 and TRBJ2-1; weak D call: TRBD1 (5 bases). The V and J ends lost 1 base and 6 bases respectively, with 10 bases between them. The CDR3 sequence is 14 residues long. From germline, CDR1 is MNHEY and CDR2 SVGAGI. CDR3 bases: TGTGCCAGCAGTTACTTTGACAGCTCCAATGAGCAGTTCTTC. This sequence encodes CASSYFDSSNEQFF.

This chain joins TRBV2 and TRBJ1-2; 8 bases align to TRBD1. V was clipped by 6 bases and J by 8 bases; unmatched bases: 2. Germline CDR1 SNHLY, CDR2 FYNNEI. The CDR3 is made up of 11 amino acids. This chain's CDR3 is CASRGQGGYTF. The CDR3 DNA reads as TGTGCCAGCAGAGGACAGGGCGGCTACACCTTC.

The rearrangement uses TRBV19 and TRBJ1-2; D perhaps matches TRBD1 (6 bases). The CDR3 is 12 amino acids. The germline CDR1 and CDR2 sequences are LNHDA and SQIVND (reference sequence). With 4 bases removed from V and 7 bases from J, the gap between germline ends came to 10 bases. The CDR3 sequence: CASSTGVLGYTF. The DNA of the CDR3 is TGTGCCAGTAGTACAGGGGTCCTTGGCTACACCTTC.

Written as DNA, the CDR3 is TGTGCCAGCAGTCGACAGGGGAGCTCCTACGAGCAGTACTTC. Translated: CASSRQGSSYEQYF. This sequence joins TRBV6-2 or TRBV6-3 and TRBJ2-7; TRBD1 matches at 8 bases. The trim removed 5 bases at V and 0 bases at J, leaving 3 bases unmatched. Germline CDR1 is MNHEY and CDR2 is SVGEGT. The CDR3 length is 14 residues.

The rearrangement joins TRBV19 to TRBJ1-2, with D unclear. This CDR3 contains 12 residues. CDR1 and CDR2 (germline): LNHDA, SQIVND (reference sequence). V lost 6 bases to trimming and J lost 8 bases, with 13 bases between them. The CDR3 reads CASRARASGYTF. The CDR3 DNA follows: TGTGCCAGTAGGGCGAGGGCGAGCGGCTACACCTTC.

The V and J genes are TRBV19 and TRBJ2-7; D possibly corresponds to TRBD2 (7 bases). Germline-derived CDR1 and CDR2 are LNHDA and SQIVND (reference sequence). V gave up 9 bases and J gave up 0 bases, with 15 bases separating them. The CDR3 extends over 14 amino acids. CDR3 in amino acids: CASNGGHSSYEQYF. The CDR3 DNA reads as TGTGCCAGCAACGGGGGGCATAGCTCCTACGAGCAGTACTTC.

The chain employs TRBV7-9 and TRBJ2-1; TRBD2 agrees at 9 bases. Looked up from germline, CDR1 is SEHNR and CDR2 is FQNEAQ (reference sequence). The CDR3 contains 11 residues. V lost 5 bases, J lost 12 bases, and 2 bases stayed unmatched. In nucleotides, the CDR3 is TGTGCCAGCAGCCTACTAGCGGGGCAGTTCTTC. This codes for CASSLLAGQFF.

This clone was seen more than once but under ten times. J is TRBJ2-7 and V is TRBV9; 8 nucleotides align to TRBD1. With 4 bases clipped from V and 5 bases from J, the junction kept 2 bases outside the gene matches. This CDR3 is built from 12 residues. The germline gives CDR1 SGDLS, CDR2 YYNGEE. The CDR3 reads CASSPTGDEQYF. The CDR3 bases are TGTGCCAGCAGCCCGACAGGGGACGAGCAGTACTTC.

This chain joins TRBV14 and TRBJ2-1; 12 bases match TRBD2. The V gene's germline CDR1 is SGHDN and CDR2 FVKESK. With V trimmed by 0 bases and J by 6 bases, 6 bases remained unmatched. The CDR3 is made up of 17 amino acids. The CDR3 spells CASSQERGLAGGNEQFF. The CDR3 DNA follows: TGTGCCAGCAGCCAAGAAAGGGGACTAGCGGGCGGCAATGAGCAGTTCTTC.

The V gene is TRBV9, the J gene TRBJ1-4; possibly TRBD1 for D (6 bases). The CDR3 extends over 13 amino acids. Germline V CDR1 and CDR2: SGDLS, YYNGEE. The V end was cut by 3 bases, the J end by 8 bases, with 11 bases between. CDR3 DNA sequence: TGTGCCAGCAGCGCGAACAGGGAAGAAAAACTGTTTTTT. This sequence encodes CASSANREEKLFF.

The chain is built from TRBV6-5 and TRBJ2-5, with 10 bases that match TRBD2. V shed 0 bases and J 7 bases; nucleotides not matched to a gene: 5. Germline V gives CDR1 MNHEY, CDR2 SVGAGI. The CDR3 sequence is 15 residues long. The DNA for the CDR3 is TGTGCCAGCAGTTACTCTCTAGCGGGGGCGGGGACCCAGTACTTC. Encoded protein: CASSYSLAGAGTQYF.

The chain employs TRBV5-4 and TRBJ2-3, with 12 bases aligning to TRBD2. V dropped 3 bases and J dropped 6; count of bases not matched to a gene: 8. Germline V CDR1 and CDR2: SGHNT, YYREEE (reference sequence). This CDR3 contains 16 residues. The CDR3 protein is CASSSAPSGGADTQYF. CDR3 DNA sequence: TGTGCCAGCAGCTCCGCGCCTAGCGGGGGGGCTGATACGCAGTATTTT.

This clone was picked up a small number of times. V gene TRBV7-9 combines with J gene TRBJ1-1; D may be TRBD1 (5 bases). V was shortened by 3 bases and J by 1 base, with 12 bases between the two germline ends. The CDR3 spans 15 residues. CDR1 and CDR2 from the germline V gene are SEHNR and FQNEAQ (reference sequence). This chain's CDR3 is CASSFLGLTNTEAFF. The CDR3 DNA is TGTGCCAGCAGCTTTTTGGGACTTACGAACACTGAAGCTTTCTTT.

CDR3 DNA: TGTGCCAGCAGCGTAGCTCTAGGGGCTTCAAACACTGAAGCTTTCTTT. It is translated as CASSVALGASNTEAFF. The rearrangement joins TRBV9 to TRBJ1-1; possibly TRBD1 for D (5 bases). Deletions cut 0 bases from V and 2 bases from J, with 14 bases between. Germline CDR1 and CDR2: SGDLS and YYNGEE. CDR3 length: 16 residues.

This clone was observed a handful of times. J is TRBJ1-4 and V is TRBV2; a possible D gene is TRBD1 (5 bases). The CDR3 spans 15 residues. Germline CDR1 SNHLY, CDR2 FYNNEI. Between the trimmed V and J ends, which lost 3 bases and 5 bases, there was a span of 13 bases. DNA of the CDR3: TGTGCCAGCAGTGATGACAGCGCCTTGAATGAAAAACTGTTTTTT. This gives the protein CASSDDSALNEKLFF.

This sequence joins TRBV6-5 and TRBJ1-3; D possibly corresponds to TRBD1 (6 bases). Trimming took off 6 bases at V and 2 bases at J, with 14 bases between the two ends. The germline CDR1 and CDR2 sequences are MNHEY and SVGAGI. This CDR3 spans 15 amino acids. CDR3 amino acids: CASSPGQPTGNTIYF. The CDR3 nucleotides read TGTGCCAGCAGCCCCGGACAGCCCACTGGAAACACCATATATTTT.

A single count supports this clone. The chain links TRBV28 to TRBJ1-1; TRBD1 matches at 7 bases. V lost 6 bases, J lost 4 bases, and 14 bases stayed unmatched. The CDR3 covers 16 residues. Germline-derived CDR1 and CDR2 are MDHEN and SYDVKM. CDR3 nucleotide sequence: TGTGCCAGCAGCGGCCCAGGTGATCCAGGGGGCACTGAAGCTTTCTTT. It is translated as CASSGPGDPGGTEAFF.

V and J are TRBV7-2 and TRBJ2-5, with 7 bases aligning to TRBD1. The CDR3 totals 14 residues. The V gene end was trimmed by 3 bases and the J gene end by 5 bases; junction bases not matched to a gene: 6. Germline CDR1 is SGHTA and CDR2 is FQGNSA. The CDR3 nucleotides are TGTGCCAGCAGCTTGATGACAGGGACGGAGACCCAGTACTTC. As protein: CASSLMTGTETQYF.

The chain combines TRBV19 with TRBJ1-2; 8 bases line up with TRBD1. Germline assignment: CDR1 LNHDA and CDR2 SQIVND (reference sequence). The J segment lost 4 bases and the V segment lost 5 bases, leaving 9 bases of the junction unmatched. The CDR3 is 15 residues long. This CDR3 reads CASSATTGAGYGYTF. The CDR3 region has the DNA TGTGCCAGTAGTGCCACGACAGGGGCCGGCTATGGCTACACCTTC. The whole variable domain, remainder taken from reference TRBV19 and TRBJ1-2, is DGGITQSPKYLFRKEGQNVTLSCEQNLNHDAMYWYRQDPGQGLRLIYYSQIVNDFQKGDIAEGYSVSREKKESFPLTVTSAQKNPTAFYLCASSATTGAGYGYTFGSGTRLTVV.

CDR3 sequence: CASSRGTVSEKLFF. In nucleotides, the CDR3 is TGTGCCAGCAGCCGAGGGACAGTTTCTGAAAAACTGTTTTTT. The V gene is TRBV6-5, the J gene TRBJ1-4; 7 positions agree with TRBD1. With V trimmed by 6 bases and J by 7 bases, 8 bases remained unmatched. The germline gives CDR1 MNHEY, CDR2 SVGAGI. The CDR3 contains 14 residues.

DNA for the CDR3: TGTGCCAGCGCTACCTTAACGGCCGGGACAGGGCACGATGAGCAGTTCTTC. Its translation: CASATLTAGTGHDEQFF. The chain joins TRBV10-3 to TRBJ2-1; 9 bases fit TRBD1. Germline-derived CDR1 and CDR2 are ENHRY and SYGVKD. This CDR3 spans 17 amino acids. Trimming at V came to 10 bases and at J to 8 bases, leaving 21 bases not matched to a gene.

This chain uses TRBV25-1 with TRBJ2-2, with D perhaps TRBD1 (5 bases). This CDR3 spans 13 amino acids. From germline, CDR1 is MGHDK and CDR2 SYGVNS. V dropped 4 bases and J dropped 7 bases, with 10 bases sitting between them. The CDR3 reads CASSGQSGGELFF. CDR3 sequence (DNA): TGTGCCAGCAGTGGACAGTCAGGCGGGGAGCTGTTTTTT. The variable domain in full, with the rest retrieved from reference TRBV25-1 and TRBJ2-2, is EADIYQTPRYLVIGTGKKITLECSQTMGHDKMYWYQQDPGMELHLIHYSYGVNSTEKGDLSSESTVSRIRTEHFPLTLESARPSHTSQYLCASSGQSGGELFFGEGSRLTVL.

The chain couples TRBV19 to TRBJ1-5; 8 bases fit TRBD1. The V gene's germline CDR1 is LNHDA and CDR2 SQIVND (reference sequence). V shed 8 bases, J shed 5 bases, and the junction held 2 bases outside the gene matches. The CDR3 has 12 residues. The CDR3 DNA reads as TGTGCCAGTTCAGGGGGCGATCAGCCCCAGCATTTT. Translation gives CASSGGDQPQHF.